This T cell receptor (beta chain) was sequenced during a study of vaccination and CD4 T cells after COVID-19. Overall study context: A median of around 70 days (range 14 to 241) separated dose two from the taking of post-vaccine samples. The authors exposed cells to overlapping spike peptides derived from SARS-CoV-2, HCoV-NL63, HCoV-OC43 and HCoV-229E. Study-level findings and limits: A nonsignificant median increase from around 20 to 38 SARS-CoV-2-reactive clonotypes was observed.

Specified treatment: 10-day PBMC culture with coronavirus spike peptide pools or control peptides (ViraFEST assay). About this clonotype: What it binds is not known.

The Oncomine TCR Beta short-read assay generated sequence data from the DNA of cultured CD4+ T cells. TCRdb analysed the PCR reads with MiXCR anew, one entry per CDR3 protein. The table lists about 18,000 distinct CDR3 sequences, roughly 49% of them singletons. Looked up from germline, CDR1 is DFQATT and CDR2 is SNEGSKA (reference sequence). The CDR3 runs to 14 residues. V dropped 5 bases and J dropped 5 bases, with 19 bases sitting between them. The chain has TRBV20-1 and TRBJ2-7, with D possibly being TRBD2 (6 bases). The receptor's source is a human donor who had recovered from COVID-19. This specimen was CD4+ T cells from blood, cultured in vitro, taken before SARS-CoV-2 vaccination. The CDR3: CSAPRLGGGDEQYF. Written as DNA, the CDR3 is TGCAGTGCTCCCAGGCTTGGGGGAGGCGACGAGCAGTACTTC.